Only a few counts were recorded for the clone carrying this T cell receptor (beta chain). This sample is part of a study of T cell responses to AZD1222 COVID-19 vaccine. The repertoire was sequenced with immunoSEQ multiplex PCR; TCRdb's copy has only in-frame clones and lacks some. Of more than 90,000 clones listed, approximately 90% were seen once; the top ten hold roughly 3.8%. Trimming cost V 2 bases and J 3 bases, with 14 bases left between them. Germline CDR1 reads MNHNS; CDR2 reads SASEGT. The CDR3 length is 16 residues. V gene TRBV6-1 combines with J gene TRBJ1-3, with unresolved D. The sample consisted of peripheral blood, taken 28 days after the second AZD1222 dose. The receptor comes from an adult who received the AZD1222 COVID-19 vaccine. This CDR3 reads CASSEPLLSGGNTIYF. In DNA form, the CDR3 reads TGTGCCAGCAGTGAACCCCTTCTAAGCGGTGGAAACACCATATATTTT.